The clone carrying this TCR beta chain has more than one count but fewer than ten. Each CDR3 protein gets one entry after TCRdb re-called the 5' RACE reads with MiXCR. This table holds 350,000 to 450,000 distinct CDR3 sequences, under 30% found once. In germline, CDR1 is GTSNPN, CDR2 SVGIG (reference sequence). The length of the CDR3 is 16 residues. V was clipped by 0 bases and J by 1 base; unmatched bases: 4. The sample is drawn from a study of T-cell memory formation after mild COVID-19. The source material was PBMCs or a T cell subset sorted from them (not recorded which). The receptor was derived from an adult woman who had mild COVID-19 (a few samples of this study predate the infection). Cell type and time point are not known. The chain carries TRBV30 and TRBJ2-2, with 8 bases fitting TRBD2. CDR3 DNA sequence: TGTGCCTGGAGTGTACGAAGCGGGAGGAACACCGGGGAGCTGTTTTTT. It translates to CAWSVRSGRNTGELFF.